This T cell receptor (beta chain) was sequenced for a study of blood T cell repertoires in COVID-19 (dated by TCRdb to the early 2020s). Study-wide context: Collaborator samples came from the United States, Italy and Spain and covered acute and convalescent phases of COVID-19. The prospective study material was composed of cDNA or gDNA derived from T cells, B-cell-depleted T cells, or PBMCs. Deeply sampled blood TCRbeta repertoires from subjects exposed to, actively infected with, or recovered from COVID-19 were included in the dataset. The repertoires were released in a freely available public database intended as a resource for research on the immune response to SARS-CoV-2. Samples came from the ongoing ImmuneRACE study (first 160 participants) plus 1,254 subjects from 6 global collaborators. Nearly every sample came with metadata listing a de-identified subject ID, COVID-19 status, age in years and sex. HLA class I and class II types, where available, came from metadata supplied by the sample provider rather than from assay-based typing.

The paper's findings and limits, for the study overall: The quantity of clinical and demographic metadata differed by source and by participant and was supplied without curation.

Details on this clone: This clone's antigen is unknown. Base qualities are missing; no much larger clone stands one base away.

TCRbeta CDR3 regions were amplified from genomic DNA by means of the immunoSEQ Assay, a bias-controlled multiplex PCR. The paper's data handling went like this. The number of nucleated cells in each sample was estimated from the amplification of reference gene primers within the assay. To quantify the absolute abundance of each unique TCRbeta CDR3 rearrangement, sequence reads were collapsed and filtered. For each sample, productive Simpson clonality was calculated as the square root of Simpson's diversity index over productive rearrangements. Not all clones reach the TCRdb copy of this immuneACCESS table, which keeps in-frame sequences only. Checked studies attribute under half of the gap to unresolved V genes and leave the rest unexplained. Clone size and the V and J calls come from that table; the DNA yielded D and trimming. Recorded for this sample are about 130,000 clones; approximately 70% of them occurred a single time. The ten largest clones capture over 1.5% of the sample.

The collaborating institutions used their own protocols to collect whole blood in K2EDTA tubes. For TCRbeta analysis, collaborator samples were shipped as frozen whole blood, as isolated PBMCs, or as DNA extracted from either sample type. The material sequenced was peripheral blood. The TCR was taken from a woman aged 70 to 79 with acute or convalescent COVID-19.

The bases are TGTGCCAGTAGTATAGGACACCCCAAGCCCCAGCATTTT. This translates into CASSIGHPKPQHF. The chain couples TRBV19 to TRBJ1-5, with the identity of the D gene unclear. Per the germline V gene (reference sequence), LNHDA is the CDR1 and SQIVND is the CDR2. Including cysteine and phenylalanine, the CDR3 has 13 amino acids. Solely the CDR3 DNA is kept, with 39 bases framed from the first base. Trimming removed 1 base from V and 8 bases from J, leaving 9 bases between the germline ends. The CDR3 plus the reference TRBV19 and TRBJ1-5 genes for the other parts give the full variable domain: DGGITQSPKYLFRKEGQNVTLSCEQNLNHDAMYWYRQDPGQGLRLIYYSQIVNDFQKGDIAEGYSVSREKKESFPLTVTSAQKNPTAFYLCASSIGHPKPQHFGDGTRLSIL.